This T cell receptor (beta chain) is drawn from a study of T cell responses to AZD1222 COVID-19 vaccine. Study-level points and caveats: Repertoires in all cases were sampled only once the peak T cell response had passed. Rises in breadth and depth of Spike-specific TCRs came after two AZD1222 doses. Females outnumbered males among donors, who were mostly white British; clonal diversity was possibly underestimated. It was only 6 or 7 AZD1222 recipients who were seropositive at baseline.

V was cut by 0 bases and J by 2 bases, with 10 bases left in between. Germline V gene data show CDR1 as WSHSY and CDR2 as SAAADI. This CDR3 region has 16 residues. Measured with immunoSEQ multiplex PCR; TCRdb has only the in-frame clones, and not every one. The sample lists around 200,000 clones, approximately 94% occurring once. In the case of this clone: Its cognate antigen is unknown.

The specimen was peripheral blood, collected 28 days after the second AZD1222 dose. This rearrangement joins TRBV10-2 to TRBJ2-2, with D possibly matching TRBD1 (5 bases). The receptor's source is an adult who received the AZD1222 COVID-19 vaccine. The CDR3 region has the DNA TGCGCCAGCAGTGAGTCCCTGGGGCTCAACACCGGGGAGCTGTTTTTT. This codes for CASSESLGLNTGELFF.